The clone carrying this T cell receptor (beta chain) was counted at least ten times. Its antigen remains unidentified. These data are taken from a study of T cell repertoires in cytomegalovirus infection. Overall study: Matching HLA type, along with CMV infection, was indicated by public TCR beta signatures. Study-wide points: The cumulative frequency of public TCR beta families identified carriers of CMV plus the relevant HLA.

Via MiXCR, TCRdb re-called the reads, giving one row per CDR3 protein. This sample has 150,000 or so distinct CDR3 sequences, with under 8.5% found just once. Trimming removed 10 bases from V and 8 bases from J; junction bases left unmatched: 5. The germline V gene encodes CDR1 SGHTA and CDR2 FQGNSA. This CDR3 has 11 residues. The origin of this receptor is a human donor in good health (CMV status not recorded). Some clones in this sample may be carry-over from other donors' samples. V and J are TRBV7-2 and TRBJ2-5; 9 bases map to TRBD1. The sequenced material came from PBMCs. The CDR3 DNA is TGTGCCACCGGGACAGGGATAACCCAGTACTTC. This translates into CATGTGITQYF.